Listed below are T cell receptor beta chains from one sample, sequenced in a study of cytomegalovirus exposure and HLA in healthy donors. Using immunoSEQ multiplex PCR, the repertoire was profiled, and TCRdb retains in-frame clones only, with some absent. The sample shows fewer than 200,000 clones, about four fifths of them seen only once. Specimen: PBMCs. These receptors originate from a man aged 50 to 59 in good health and CMV-seropositive. Both conserved end residues are part of each CDR3. Each record gives: D gene, J gene, V gene, clone size, CDR3 protein, CDR3 DNA. D genes are given only for firm matches. Expanded clones are given a class, and other clones once, few, many or no size at all.

>TRBD1|TRBJ2-3|TRBV2|NA
CASRDRVATDTQYF
TGTGCCAGCAGGGACAGGGTGGCCACAGATACGCAGTATTTT
>NA|TRBJ2-5|TRBV18|NA
CASSPPHAGALQETQYF
TGTGCCAGCTCACCACCACACGCGGGGGCACTCCAAGAGACCCAGTACTTC
>NA|TRBJ2-7|TRBV4-3|NA
CASSDGLTYEQYF
TGCGCCAGCAGCGATGGACTCACCTACGAGCAGTACTTC
>NA|TRBJ1-4|TRBV5-1|NA
CASSLGGGRATNEKLFF
TGCGCCAGCAGCTTGGGGGGGGGAAGAGCAACTAATGAAAAACTGTTTTTT
>NA|TRBJ1-1|TRBV19|NA
CASLNDRRGTEAFF
TGTGCCAGCCTGAACGACAGACGGGGGACTGAAGCTTTCTTT
>NA|TRBJ2-2|TRBV2|many
CASSDSWLVGELFF
TGTGCCAGCAGTGATAGCTGGTTAGTAGGGGAGCTGTTTTTT
>NA|TRBJ2-7|TRBV28|NA
CASSLGLSTAGPYEQYF
TGTGCCAGCAGTTTGGGACTCTCGACGGCGGGCCCCTACGAGCAGTACTTC
>NA|TRBJ2-1|TRBV15|NA
CATSRRDYNEQFF
TGTGCCACCAGCAGGCGGGATTACAATGAGCAGTTCTTC
>NA|TRBJ2-7|TRBV30|few
CAWSKWGRAGEQYF
TGTGCCTGGTCCAAATGGGGAAGGGCGGGGGAGCAGTACTTC
>TRBD1|TRBJ2-7|TRBV6-1|NA
CASSEAPGTGSYEQYF
TGTGCCAGCAGTGAAGCGCCCGGGACAGGCAGCTACGAGCAGTACTTC
>NA|TRBJ2-5|TRBV11-3|once
CASSLDQGKTQYF
TGTGCCAGCAGCTTAGACCAGGGAAAGACCCAGTACTTC
>TRBD1|TRBJ1-2|TRBV25-1|NA
CASVGQGNYGYTF
TGTGCCAGCGTGGGACAGGGAAACTATGGCTACACCTTC
>NA|TRBJ2-7|TRBV5-6|NA
CASSLEGAGTYEQYF
TGTGCCAGCAGCTTGGAGGGTGCAGGGACCTACGAGCAGTACTTC
>NA|TRBJ1-5|TRBV19|NA
CASSIDLVAGYQPQHF
TGTGCCAGTAGTATAGATCTGGTAGCGGGTTATCAGCCCCAGCATTTT
>TRBD1|TRBJ2-2|TRBV30|NA
CAWSVWDRDTGELFF
TGTGCCTGGAGTGTATGGGACAGGGACACCGGGGAGCTGTTTTTT
>TRBD2|TRBJ2-3|TRBV5-4|NA
CASSLKTSGSTDTQYF
TGTGCCAGCAGCTTAAAGACTAGCGGGAGTACAGATACGCAGTATTTT
>NA|TRBJ1-1|TRBV9|NA
CASSSEYGTEAFF
TGTGCCAGCAGCTCTGAATACGGCACTGAAGCTTTCTTT
>TRBD1|TRBJ2-7|TRBV27|NA
CASKRDRGFSYEQYF
TGTGCCAGCAAAAGGGACAGGGGATTTTCCTACGAGCAGTACTTC
>NA|TRBJ2-1|TRBV28|NA
CASSLPSTFPEQFF
TGTGCCAGCAGTTTACCATCGACTTTCCCTGAGCAGTTCTTC
>NA|TRBJ2-1|TRBV30|few
CAWSHLGARSNEQFF
TGTGCCTGGAGTCACCTAGGGGCTAGATCAAATGAGCAGTTCTTC
>TRBD1|TRBJ1-2|TRBV6-6|NA
CASSYRDRGLYGYTF
TGTGCCAGCAGTTACCGGGACAGGGGTCTCTATGGCTACACCTTC
>TRBD1|TRBJ2-3|TRBV11-2|NA
CASSRGTGETDTQYF
TGTGCCAGCAGCCGAGGGACAGGGGAAACAGATACGCAGTATTTT
>NA|TRBJ1-2|TRBV2|NA
CASSESRDYGYTF
TGTGCCAGCAGTGAGAGCAGGGACTATGGCTACACCTTC
>NA|TRBJ1-1|TRBV6-1|NA
CASSALGGSTEAFF
TGTGCCAGCAGTGCTCTGGGGGGGTCCACTGAAGCTTTCTTT
>TRBD1|TRBJ2-1|TRBV7-9|NA
CASSRVTKGGVRDNEQFF
TGTGCCAGCAGCCGAGTGACGAAAGGGGGCGTAAGGGACAATGAGCAGTTCTTC
>NA|TRBJ1-1|TRBV5-1|once
CASSLGLDGTEAFF
TGCGCCAGCAGCTTGGGATTAGATGGCACTGAAGCTTTCTTT
>TRBD1|TRBJ1-3|TRBV7-3|NA
CASSPSAGGTGNTIYF
TGTGCCAGCAGCCCGAGCGCAGGGGGGACTGGAAACACCATATATTTT
>TRBD2|TRBJ2-1|TRBV5-1|NA
CASSFTTLAARRNEQFF
TGCGCCAGCAGTTTTACCACTCTAGCGGCGCGACGTAATGAGCAGTTCTTC
>TRBD2|TRBJ2-7|TRBV19|NA
CASSILGTSGNEQYF
TGTGCCAGTAGTATATTGGGGACTAGCGGGAACGAGCAGTACTTC
>TRBD1|TRBJ2-7|TRBV7-2|NA
CASSKGTGNPYEQYF
TGTGCCAGCAGCAAAGGGACAGGGAACCCCTACGAGCAGTACTTC
>NA|TRBJ1-2|TRBV6-5|NA
CASSPQGSYGYTF
TGTGCCAGCAGTCCACAGGGTAGCTATGGCTACACCTTC
>NA|TRBJ1-5|TRBV6-5|NA
CASRIQQISNQPQHF
TGTGCCAGCAGGATACAGCAAATTAGCAATCAGCCCCAGCATTTT
>NA|TRBJ1-2|TRBV10-3|NA
CAISESPGLSHGYTF
TGTGCCATCAGTGAGTCGCCAGGGTTATCTCATGGCTACACCTTC
>NA|TRBJ2-1|TRBV10-3|NA
CAIRGLPNNEQFF
TGTGCCATCAGGGGACTGCCGAACAATGAGCAGTTCTTC